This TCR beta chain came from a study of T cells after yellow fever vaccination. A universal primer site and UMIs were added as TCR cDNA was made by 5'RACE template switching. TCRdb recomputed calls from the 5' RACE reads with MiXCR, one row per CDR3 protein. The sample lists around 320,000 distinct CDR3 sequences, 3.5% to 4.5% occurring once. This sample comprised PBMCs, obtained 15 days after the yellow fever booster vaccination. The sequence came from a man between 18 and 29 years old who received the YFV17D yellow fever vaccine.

Written as DNA, the CDR3 is TGTGCCAGCAGTTGGGGTACGCAGTATTTT. It yields the protein CASSWGTQYF. The rearrangement joins TRBV2 to TRBJ2-3; D is uncertain. The CDR3 runs 10 residues. The V gene's germline CDR1 is SNHLY and CDR2 FYNNEI. V lost 5 bases and J 8 bases, leaving 5 bases between the germline ends.